This T cell receptor beta chain was profiled in a study of blood T cell repertoires in COVID-19. Data came from immunoSEQ multiplex PCR; TCRdb stores just in-frame clones and leaves some out. Found here are 200,000 to 250,000 clones, approximately 81% of them singletons; the top ten hold 3% to 4.5%. What was sequenced was peripheral blood. This sequence originates from a woman aged 80 or over with acute or convalescent COVID-19.

Here the CDR3 reads CASSMGTGGYNEQFF. DNA of the CDR3: TGTGCCAGTAGTATGGGGACAGGTGGCTACAATGAGCAGTTCTTC. This rearrangement joins TRBV19 to TRBJ2-1, with 8 nucleotides matching TRBD1. Germline lookup yields CDR1 LNHDA and CDR2 SQIVND (reference sequence). V trimming: 3 bases; J trimming: 3 bases; junction bases outside the gene matches: 4. This CDR3 contains 15 residues.